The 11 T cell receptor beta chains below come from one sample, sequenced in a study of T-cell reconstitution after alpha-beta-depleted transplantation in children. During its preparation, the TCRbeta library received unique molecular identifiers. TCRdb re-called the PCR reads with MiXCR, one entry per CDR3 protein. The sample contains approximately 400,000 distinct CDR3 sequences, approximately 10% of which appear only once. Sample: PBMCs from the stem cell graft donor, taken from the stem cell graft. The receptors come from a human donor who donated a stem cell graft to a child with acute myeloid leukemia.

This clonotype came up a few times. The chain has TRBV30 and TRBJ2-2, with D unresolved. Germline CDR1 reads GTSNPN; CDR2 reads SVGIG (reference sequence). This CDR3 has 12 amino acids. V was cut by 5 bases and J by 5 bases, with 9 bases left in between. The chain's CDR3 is CAWDWTTGELFF. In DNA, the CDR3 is TGTGCCTGGGACTGGACGACCGGGGAGCTGTTTTTT.

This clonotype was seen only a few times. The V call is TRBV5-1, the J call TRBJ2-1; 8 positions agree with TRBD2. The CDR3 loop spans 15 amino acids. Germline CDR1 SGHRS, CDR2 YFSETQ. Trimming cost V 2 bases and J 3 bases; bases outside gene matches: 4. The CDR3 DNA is TGCGCCAGCAGCTTATCACTAGCGGACTACAATGAGCAGTTCTTC. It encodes CASSLSLADYNEQFF. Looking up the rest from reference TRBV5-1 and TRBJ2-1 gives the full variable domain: KAGVTQTPRYLIKTRGQQVTLSCSPISGHRSVSWYQQTPGQGLQFLFEYFSETQRNKGNFPGRFSGRQFSNSRSEMNVSTLELGDSALYLCASSLSLADYNEQFFGPGTRLTVL.

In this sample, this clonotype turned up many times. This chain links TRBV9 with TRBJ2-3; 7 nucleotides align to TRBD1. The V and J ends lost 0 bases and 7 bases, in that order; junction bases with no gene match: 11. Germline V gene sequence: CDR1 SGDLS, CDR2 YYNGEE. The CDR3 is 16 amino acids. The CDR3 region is CASSVGSNYRGHTQYF. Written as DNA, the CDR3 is TGTGCCAGCAGCGTAGGGTCCAATTACAGGGGACATACGCAGTATTTT.

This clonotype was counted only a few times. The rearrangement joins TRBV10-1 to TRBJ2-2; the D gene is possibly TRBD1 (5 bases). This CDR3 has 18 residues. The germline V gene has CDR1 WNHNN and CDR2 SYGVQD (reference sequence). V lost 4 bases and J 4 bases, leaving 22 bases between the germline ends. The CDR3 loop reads CASSVPPSRVPGTGELFF. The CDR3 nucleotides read TGCGCCAGCAGTGTGCCCCCCTCCAGGGTCCCGGGCACCGGGGAGCTGTTTTTT.

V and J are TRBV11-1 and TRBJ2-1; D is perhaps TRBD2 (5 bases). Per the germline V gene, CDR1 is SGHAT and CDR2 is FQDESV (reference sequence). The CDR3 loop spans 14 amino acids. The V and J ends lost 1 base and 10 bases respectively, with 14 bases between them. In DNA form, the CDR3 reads TGTGCCAGCAGCTTAGGAACTAAGGCGGGCGAGCAGTTCTTC. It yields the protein CASSLGTKAGEQFF.

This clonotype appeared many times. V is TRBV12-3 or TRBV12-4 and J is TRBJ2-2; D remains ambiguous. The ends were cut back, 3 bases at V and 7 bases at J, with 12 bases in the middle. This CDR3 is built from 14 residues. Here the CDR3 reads CASSLAQSFGELFF. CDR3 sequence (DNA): TGTGCCAGCAGTTTGGCGCAATCATTCGGGGAGCTGTTTTTT.

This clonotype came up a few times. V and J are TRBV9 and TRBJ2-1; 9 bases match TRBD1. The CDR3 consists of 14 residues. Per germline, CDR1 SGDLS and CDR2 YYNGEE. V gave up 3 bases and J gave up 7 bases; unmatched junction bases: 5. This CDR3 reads CASSADRGWNEQFF. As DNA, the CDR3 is TGTGCCAGCAGCGCAGACAGGGGGTGGAATGAGCAGTTCTTC.

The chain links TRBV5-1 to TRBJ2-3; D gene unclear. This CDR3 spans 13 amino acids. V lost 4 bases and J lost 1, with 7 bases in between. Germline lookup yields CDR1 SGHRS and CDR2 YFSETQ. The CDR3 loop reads CASSPQGTDTQYF. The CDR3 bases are TGCGCCAGCAGCCCCCAGGGCACAGATACGCAGTATTTT.

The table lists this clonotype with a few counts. The CDR3 protein is CASSYWANTIYF. DNA of the CDR3: TGTGCCAGCAGCTACTGGGCGAACACCATATATTTT. The chain couples TRBV7-2 to TRBJ1-3; D call uncertain. Germline values: CDR1 SGHTA, CDR2 FQGNSA. The CDR3 extends over 12 amino acids. The V gene lost 4 bases and the J gene lost 7 bases, with 8 bases spanning the gap.

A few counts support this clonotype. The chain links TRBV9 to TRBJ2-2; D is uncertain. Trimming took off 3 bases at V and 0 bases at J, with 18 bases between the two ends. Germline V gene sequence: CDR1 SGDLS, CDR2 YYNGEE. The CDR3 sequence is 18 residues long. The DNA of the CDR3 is TGTGCCAGCAGCGGGCAACCCCAGAGTCTAGCGAACACCGGGGAGCTGTTTTTT. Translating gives CASSGQPQSLANTGELFF.

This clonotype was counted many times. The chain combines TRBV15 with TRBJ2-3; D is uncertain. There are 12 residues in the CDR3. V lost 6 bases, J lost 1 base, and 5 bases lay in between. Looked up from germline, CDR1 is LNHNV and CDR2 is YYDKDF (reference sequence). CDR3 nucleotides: TGTGCCACCAGTGTGGGCACAGATACGCAGTATTTT. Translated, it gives CATSVGTDTQYF.